This T cell receptor beta chain was profiled in a study of blood T cells in healthy people across ages. The second PCR ran about 6 to 12 cycles with a sample-barcoded 5' primer and J-beta primers. TCRdb called the 5' RACE reads again in MiXCR, with one record for every CDR3 protein. The data contain 1,800,000 or so distinct CDR3 sequences, approximately 40% of them singletons. At least ten counts were recorded for this clonotype. Germline V gives CDR1 SGHTA, CDR2 FQGNSA. The CDR3 sequence is 12 residues long. V gave up 5 bases and J gave up 11 bases, with 14 bases separating them. Sequencing was performed on blood. This TCR came from a human donor in good health. This chain uses TRBV7-2 with TRBJ2-3; the D is unclear. The CDR3 sequence: CASSPQMFGQYF. Written as DNA, the CDR3 is TGTGCCAGCAGCCCGCAAATGTTTGGGCAGTATTTT. The whole variable domain, filled in from reference TRBV7-2 and TRBJ2-3, reads GAGVSQSPSNKVTEKGKDVELRCDPISGHTALYWYRQSLGQGLEFLIYFQGNSAPDKSGLPSDRFSAERTGGSVSTLTIQRTQQEDSAVYLCASSPQMFGQYFGPGTRLTVL.